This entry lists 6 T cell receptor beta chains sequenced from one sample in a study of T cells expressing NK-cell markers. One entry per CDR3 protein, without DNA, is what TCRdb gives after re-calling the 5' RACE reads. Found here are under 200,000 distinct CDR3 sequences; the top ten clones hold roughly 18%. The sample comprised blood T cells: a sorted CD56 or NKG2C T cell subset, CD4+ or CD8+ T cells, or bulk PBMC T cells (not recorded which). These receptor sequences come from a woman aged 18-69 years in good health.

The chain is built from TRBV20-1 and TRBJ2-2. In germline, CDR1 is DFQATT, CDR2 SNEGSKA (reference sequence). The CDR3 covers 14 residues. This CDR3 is CSARASRGTGELFF.

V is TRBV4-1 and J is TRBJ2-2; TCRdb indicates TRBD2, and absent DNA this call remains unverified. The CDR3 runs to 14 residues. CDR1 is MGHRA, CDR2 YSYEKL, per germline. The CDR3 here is CASRLTSRGGELFF.

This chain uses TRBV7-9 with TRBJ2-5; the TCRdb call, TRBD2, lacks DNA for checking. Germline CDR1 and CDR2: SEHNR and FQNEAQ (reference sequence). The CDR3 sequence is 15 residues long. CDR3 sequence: CASSLARLAGETQYF.

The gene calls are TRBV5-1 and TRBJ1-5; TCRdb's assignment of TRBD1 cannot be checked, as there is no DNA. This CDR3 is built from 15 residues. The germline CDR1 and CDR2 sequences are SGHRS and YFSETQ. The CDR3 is CASSLEGGEHQPQHF.

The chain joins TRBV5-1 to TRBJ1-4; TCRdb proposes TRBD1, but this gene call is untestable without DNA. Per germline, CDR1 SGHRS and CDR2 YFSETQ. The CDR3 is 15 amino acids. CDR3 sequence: CASSLGEATNEKLFF. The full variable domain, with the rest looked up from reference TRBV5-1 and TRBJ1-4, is KAGVTQTPRYLIKTRGQQVTLSCSPISGHRSVSWYQQTPGQGLQFLFEYFSETQRNKGNFPGRFSGRQFSNSRSEMNVSTLELGDSALYLCASSLGEATNEKLFFGSGTQLSVL.

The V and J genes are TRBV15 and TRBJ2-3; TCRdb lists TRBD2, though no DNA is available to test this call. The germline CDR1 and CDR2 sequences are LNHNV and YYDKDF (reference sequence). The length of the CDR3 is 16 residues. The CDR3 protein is CATSRTSGRGTDTQYF.